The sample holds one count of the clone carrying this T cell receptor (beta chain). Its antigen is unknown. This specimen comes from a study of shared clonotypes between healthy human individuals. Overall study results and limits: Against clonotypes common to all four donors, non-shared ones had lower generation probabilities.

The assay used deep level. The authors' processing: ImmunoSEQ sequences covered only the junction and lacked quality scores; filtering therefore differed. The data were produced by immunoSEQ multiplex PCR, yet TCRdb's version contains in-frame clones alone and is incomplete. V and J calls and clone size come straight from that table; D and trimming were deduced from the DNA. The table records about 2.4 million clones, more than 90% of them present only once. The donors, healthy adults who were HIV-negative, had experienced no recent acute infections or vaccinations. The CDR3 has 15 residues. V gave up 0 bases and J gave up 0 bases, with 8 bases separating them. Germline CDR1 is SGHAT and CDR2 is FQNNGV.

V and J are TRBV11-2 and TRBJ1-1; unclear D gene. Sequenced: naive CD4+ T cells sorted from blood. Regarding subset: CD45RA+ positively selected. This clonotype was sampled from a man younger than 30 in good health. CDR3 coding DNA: TGTGCCAGCAGCTTAGACGGCACATTGAACACTGAAGCTTTCTTT. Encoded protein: CASSLDGTLNTEAFF.